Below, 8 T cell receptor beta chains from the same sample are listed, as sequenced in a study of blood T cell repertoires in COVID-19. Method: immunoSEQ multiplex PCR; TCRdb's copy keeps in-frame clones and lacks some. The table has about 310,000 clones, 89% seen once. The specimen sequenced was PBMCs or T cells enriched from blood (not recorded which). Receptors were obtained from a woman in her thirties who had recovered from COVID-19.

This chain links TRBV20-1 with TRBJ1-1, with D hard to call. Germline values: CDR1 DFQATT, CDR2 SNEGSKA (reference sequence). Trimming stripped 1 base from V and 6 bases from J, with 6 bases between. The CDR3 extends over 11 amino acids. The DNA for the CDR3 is TGCAGTGCTAGAGCCCAGGCTGAAGCTTTCTTT. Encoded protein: CSARAQAEAFF.

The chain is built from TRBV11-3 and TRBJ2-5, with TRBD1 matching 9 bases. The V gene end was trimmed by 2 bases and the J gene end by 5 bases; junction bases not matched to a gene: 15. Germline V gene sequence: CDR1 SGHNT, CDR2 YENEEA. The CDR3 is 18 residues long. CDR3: CASSLTYGTGSWRETQYF. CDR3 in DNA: TGTGCCAGCAGCTTAACCTACGGGACAGGGTCCTGGCGGGAGACCCAGTACTTC.

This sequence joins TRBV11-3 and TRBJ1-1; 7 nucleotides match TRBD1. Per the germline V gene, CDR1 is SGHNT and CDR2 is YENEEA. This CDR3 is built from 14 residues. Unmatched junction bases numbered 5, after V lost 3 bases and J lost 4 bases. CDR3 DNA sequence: TGTGCCAGCAGCTTGAACGCAGGGGGCACTGAAGCTTTCTTT. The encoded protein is CASSLNAGGTEAFF. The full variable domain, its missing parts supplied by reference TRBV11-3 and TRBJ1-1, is EAGVVQSPRYKIIEKKQPVAFWCNPISGHNTLYWYLQNLGQGPELLIRYENEEAVDDSQLPKDRFSAERLKGVDSTLKIQPAELGDSAVYLCASSLNAGGTEAFFGQGTRLTVV.

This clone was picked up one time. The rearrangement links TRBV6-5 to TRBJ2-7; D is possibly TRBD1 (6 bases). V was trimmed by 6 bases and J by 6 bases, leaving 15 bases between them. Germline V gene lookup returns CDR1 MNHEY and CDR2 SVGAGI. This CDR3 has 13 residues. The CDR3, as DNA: TGTGCCAGCAGCGACCCCAACAGGGCCGAGCAGTACTTC. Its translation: CASSDPNRAEQYF.

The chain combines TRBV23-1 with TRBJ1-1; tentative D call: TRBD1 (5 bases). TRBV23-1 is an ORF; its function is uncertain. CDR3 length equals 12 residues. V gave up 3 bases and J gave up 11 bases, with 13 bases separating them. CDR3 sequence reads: CASSQSRGWAFF. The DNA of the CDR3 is TGCGCCAGCAGTCAGTCCCGGGGGTGGGCTTTCTTT.

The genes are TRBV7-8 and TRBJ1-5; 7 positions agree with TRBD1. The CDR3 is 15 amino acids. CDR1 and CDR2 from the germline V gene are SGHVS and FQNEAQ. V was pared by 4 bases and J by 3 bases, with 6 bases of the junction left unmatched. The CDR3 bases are TGTGCCAGCAGCTCCGGGACAGAACCCAATCAGCCCCAGCATTTT. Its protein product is CASSSGTEPNQPQHF. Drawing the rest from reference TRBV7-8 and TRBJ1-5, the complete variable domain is GAGVSQSPRYKVAKRGQDVALRCDPISGHVSLFWYQQALGQGPEFLTYFQNEAQLDKSGLPSDRFFAERPEGSVSTLKIQRTQQEDSAVYLCASSSGTEPNQPQHFGDGTRLSIL.

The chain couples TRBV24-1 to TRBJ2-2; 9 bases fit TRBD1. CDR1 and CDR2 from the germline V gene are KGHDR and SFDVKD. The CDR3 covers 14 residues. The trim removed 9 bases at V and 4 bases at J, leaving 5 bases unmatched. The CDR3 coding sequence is TGTGCCACCGGGGAGACAGGGGGCACCGGGGAGCTGTTTTTT. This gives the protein CATGETGGTGELFF.

The CDR3 here is CASRHGVGTGYEQYF. DNA for the CDR3: TGCGCCAGCAGGCACGGAGTGGGGACAGGCTACGAGCAGTACTTC. The chain combines TRBV4-1 with TRBJ2-7; 8 positions agree with TRBD1. Germline V gene lookup returns CDR1 MGHRA and CDR2 YSYEKL. The CDR3 spans 15 residues. Trimming removed 6 bases from V and 3 bases from J; junction bases left unmatched: 10.